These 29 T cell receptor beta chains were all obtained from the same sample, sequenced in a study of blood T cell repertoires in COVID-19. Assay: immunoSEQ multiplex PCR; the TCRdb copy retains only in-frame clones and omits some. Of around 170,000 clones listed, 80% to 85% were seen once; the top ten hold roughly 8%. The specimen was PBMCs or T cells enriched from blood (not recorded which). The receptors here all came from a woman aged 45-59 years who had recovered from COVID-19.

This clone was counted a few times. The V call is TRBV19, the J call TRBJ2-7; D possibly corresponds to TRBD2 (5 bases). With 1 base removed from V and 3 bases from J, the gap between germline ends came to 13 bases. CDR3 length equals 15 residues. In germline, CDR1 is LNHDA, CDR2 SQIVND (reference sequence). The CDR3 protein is CASSIGGGPFYEQYF. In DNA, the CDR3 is TGTGCCAGTAGTATAGGTGGAGGACCCTTCTACGAGCAGTACTTC.

CDR3 nucleotide sequence: TGCAGTGCTAGTCGGGGGAACACCATATATTTT. The encoded protein is CSASRGNTIYF. This rearrangement joins TRBV20-1 to TRBJ1-3; D may be TRBD1 (5 bases). In germline, CDR1 is DFQATT, CDR2 SNEGSKA (reference sequence). The V end lost 3 bases, the J end lost 7 bases, and 7 bases lay between the germline ends. CDR3 length: 11 amino acids.

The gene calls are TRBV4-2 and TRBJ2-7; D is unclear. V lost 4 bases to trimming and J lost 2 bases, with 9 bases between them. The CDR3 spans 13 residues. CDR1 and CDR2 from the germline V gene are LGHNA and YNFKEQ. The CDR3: CASSPGPPYEQYF. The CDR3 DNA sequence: TGTGCCAGCAGCCCTGGGCCTCCCTACGAGCAGTACTTC.

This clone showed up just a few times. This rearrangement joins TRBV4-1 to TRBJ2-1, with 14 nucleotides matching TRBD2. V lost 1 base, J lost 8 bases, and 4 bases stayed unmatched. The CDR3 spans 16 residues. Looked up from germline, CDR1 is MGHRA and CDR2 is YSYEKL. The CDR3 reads CASSQGTSGGIYEQFF. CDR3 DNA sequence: TGCGCCAGCAGCCAAGGGACTAGCGGGGGGATATATGAGCAGTTCTTC.

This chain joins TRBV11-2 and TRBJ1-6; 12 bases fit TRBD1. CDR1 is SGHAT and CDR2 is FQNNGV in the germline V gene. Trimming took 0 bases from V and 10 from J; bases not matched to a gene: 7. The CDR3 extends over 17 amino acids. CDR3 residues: CASSLEGGQGARSPLHF. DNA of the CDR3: TGTGCCAGCAGCTTAGAGGGGGGACAGGGGGCAAGGTCACCCCTCCACTTT.

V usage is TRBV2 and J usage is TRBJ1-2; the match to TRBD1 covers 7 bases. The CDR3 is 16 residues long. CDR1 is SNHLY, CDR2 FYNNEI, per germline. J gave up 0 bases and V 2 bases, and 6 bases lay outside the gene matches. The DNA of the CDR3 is TGTGCCAGCAGTGAACTGGGACAGCGATCTAACTATGGCTACACCTTC. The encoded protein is CASSELGQRSNYGYTF.

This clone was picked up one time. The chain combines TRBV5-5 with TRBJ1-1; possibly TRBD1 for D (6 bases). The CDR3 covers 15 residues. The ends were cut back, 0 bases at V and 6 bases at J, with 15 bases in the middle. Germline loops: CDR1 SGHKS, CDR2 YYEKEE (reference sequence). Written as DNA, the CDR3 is TGTGCCAGCAGCTTGGATCCAGGGGATCACGCTGAAGCTTTCTTT. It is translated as CASSLDPGDHAEAFF.

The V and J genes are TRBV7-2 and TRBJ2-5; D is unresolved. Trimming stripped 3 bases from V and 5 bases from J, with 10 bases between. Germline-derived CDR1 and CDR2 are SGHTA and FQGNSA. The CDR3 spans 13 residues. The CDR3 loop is CASSLGPSETQYF. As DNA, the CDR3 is TGTGCCAGCAGCTTGGGCCCTTCGGAGACCCAGTACTTC. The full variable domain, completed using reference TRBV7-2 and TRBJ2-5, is GAGVSQSPSNKVTEKGKDVELRCDPISGHTALYWYRQSLGQGLEFLIYFQGNSAPDKSGLPSDRFSAERTGGSVSTLTIQRTQQEDSAVYLCASSLGPSETQYFGPGTRLLVL.

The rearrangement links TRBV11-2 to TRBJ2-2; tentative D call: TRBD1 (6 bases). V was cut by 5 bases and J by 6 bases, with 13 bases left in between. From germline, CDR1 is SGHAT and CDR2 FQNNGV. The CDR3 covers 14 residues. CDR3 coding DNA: TGTGCCAGCAGCCTACAGGGTTTAGCCGGGGAGCTGTTTTTT. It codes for CASSLQGLAGELFF.

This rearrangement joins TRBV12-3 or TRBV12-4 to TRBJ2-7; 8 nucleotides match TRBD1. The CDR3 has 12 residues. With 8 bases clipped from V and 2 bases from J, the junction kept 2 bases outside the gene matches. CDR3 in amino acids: CASGTGTYEQYF. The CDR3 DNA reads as TGTGCCAGCGGGACAGGAACCTACGAGCAGTACTTC.

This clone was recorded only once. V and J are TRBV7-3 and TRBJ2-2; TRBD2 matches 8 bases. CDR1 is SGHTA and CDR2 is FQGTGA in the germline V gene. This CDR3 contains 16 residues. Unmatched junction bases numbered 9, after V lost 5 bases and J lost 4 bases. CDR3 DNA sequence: TGTGCCAGCAGCGCTGCTAGCGGGCAGGTCACCGGGGAGCTGTTTTTT. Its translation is CASSAASGQVTGELFF.

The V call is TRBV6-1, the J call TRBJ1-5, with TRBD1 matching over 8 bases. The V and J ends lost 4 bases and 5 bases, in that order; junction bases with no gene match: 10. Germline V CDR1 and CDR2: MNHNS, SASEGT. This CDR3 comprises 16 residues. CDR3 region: CASSANWQGAYQPQHF. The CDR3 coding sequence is TGTGCCAGCAGTGCGAATTGGCAGGGGGCGTATCAGCCCCAGCATTTT.

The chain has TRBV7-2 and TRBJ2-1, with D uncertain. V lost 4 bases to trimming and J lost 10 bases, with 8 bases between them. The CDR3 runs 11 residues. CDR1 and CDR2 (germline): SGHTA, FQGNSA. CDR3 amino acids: CASSSYSEQFF. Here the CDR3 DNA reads TGTGCCAGCAGCTCGTACAGCGAGCAGTTCTTC. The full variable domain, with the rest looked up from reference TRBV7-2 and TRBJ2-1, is GAGVSQSPSNKVTEKGKDVELRCDPISGHTALYWYRQSLGQGLEFLIYFQGNSAPDKSGLPSDRFSAERTGGSVSTLTIQRTQQEDSAVYLCASSSYSEQFFGPGTRLTVL.

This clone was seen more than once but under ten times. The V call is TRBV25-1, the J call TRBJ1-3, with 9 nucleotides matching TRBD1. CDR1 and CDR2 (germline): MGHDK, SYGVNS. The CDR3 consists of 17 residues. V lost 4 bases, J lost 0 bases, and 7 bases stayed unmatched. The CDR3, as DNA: TGTGCCAGCAGTGCTGGACAGGGGTCCTCCTCTGGAAACACCATATATTTT. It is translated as CASSAGQGSSSGNTIYF.

The CDR3 DNA sequence: TGTGCCAGCAGCAAAGAGACAGGGGAAGCGAACACTGAAGCTTTCTTT. Its translation: CASSKETGEANTEAFF. The rearrangement uses TRBV21-1 and TRBJ1-1; no DNA check was done on the table's D call, TRBD1. TRBV21-1 is a pseudogene. The CDR3 runs 16 residues.

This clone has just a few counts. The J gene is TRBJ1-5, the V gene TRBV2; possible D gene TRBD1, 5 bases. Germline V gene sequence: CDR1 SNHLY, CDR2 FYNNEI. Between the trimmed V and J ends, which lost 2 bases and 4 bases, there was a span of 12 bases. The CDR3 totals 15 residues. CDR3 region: CASSERAGNNQPQHF. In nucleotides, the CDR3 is TGTGCCAGCAGTGAAAGGGCAGGGAATAATCAGCCCCAGCATTTT. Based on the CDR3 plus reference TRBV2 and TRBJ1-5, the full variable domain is EPEVTQTPSHQVTQMGQEVILRCVPISNHLYFYWYRQILGQKVEFLVSFYNNEISEKSEIFDDQFSVERPDGSNFTLKIRSTKLEDSAMYFCASSERAGNNQPQHFGDGTRLSIL.

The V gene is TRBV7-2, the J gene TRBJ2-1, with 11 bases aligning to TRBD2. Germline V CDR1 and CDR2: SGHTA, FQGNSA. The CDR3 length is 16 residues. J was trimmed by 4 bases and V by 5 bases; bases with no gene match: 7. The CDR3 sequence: CASSPRTSGLYNEQFF. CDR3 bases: TGTGCCAGCAGCCCCAGGACTAGCGGGCTATACAATGAGCAGTTCTTC.

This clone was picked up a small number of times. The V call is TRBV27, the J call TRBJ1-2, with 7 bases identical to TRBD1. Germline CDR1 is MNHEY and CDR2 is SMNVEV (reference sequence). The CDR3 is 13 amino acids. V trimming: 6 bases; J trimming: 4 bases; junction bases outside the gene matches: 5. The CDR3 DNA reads TGTGCCAGCAGCCCGAGGACAGGCTATGGCTACACCTTC. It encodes CASSPRTGYGYTF.

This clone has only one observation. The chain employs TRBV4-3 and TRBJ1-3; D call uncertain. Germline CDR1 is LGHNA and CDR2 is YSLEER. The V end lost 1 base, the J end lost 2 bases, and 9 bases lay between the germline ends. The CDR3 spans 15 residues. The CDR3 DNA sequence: TGCGCCAGCAGCCAAGCCGAGGGTCCTGGAAACACCATATATTTT. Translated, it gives CASSQAEGPGNTIYF.

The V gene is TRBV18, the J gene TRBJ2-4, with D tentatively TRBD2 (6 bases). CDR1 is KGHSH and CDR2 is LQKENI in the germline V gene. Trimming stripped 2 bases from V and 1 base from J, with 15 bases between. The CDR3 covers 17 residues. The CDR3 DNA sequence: TGTGCCAGCTCACCAGGGGCAGGGACTGGGGCCAAAAACATTCAGTACTTC. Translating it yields CASSPGAGTGAKNIQYF.

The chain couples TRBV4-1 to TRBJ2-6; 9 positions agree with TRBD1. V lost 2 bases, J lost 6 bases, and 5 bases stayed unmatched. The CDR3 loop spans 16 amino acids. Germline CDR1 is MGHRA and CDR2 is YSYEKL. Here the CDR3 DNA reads TGCGCCAGCAGCCAAAGGACAGGGGATGCGGCCAACGTCCTGACTTTC. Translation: CASSQRTGDAANVLTF.

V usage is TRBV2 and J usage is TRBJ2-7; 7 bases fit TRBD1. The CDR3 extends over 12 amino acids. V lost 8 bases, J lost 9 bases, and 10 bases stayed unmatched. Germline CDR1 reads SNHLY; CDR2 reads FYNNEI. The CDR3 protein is CASGQTGVGQYF. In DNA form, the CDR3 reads TGTGCCAGCGGACAAACAGGGGTCGGGCAGTACTTC.

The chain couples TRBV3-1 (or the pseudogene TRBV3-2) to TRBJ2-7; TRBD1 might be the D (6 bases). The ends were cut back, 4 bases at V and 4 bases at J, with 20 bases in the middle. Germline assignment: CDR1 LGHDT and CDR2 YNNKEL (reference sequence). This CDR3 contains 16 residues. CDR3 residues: CASSRRQTGPLYEQYF. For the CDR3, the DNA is TGTGCCAGCAGCCGAAGACAGACAGGCCCCCTATACGAGCAGTACTTC.

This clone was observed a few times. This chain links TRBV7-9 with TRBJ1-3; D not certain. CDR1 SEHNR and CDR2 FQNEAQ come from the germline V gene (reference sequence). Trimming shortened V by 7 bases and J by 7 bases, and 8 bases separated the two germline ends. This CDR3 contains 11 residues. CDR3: CASTPLNTIYF. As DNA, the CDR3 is TGTGCCAGCACCCCCCTTAACACCATATATTTT. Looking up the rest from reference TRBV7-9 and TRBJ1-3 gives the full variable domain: DTGVSQNPRHKITKRGQNVTFRCDPISEHNRLYWYRQTLGQGPEFLTYFQNEAQLEKSRLLSDRFSAERPKGSFSTLEIQRTEQGDSAMYLCASTPLNTIYFGEGSWLTVV.

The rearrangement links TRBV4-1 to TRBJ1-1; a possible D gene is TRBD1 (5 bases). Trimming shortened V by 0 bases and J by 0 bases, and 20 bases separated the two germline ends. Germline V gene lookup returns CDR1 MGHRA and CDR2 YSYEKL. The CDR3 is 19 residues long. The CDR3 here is CASSQDRVADSYLNTEAFF. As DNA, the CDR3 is TGCGCCAGCAGCCAAGATAGGGTCGCCGACAGTTACTTGAACACTGAAGCTTTCTTT.

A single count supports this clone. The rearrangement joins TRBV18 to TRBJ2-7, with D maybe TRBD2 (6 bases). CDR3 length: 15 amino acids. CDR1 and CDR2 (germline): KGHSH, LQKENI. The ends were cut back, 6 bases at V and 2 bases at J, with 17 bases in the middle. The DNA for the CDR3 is TGTGCCAGCTCTCAGAGCGGGCCGCCTACCTACGAGCAGTACTTC. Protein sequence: CASSQSGPPTYEQYF.

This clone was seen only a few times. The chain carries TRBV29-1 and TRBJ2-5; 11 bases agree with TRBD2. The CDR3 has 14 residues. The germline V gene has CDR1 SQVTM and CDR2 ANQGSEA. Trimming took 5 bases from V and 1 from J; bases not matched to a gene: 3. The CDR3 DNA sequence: TGCAGCGTTAGGGGGACTAGCGGCCAAGAGACCCAGTACTTC. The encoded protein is CSVRGTSGQETQYF. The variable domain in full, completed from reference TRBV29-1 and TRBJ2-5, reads SAVISQKPSRDICQRGTSLTIQCQVDSQVTMMFWYRQQPGQSLTLIATANQGSEATYESGFVIDKFPISRPNLTFSTLTVSNMSPEDSSIYLCSVRGTSGQETQYFGPGTRLLVL.

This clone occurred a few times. The CDR3 reads CASSRQGARETQYF. Here the CDR3 DNA reads TGTGCCAGCAGCCGGCAGGGGGCGCGGGAGACCCAGTACTTC. J is TRBJ2-5 and V is TRBV28, with 8 bases aligning to TRBD1. J was trimmed by 5 bases and V by 6 bases; bases with no gene match: 8. CDR3 size: 14 residues. The germline CDR1 and CDR2 sequences are MDHEN and SYDVKM.

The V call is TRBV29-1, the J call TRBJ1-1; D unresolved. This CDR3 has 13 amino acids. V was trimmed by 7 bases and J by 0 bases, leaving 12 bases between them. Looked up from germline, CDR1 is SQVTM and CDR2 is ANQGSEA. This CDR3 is CSGTGYMNTEAFF. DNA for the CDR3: TGCAGCGGCACGGGGTACATGAACACTGAAGCTTTCTTT.